The clone carrying this T cell receptor (beta chain) was seen more than once but under ten times. The data originate from a study of response to subunit inactivated influenza vaccine. The germline gives CDR1 DFQATT, CDR2 SNEGSKA (reference sequence). This CDR3 region has 16 residues. V lost 5 bases, J lost 4 bases, and 9 bases stayed unmatched. TCRdb ran MiXCR on the RT-PCR reads and lists one entry per CDR3 protein. Found here are 500,000 to 600,000 distinct CDR3 sequences, over 9% of them singletons; the top ten hold 9.5% to 12%. These data are also associated with another study on T cells expressing NK-cell markers. From that report: In generating TCR beta cDNA, 5'RACE template switching with UMIs was used. It was sorted CD3+CD56-NKG2C+, CD3+CD56+NKG2C- and CD3+CD56+NKG2C+ T cells that provided the TCR beta repertoires.

This clonotype was obtained from a man aged 45-60 years who received an inactivated influenza vaccine. The source material was PBMCs from blood, sampled on the day of vaccination. This chain joins TRBV20-1 and TRBJ2-1, with 12 positions matching TRBD2. CDR3 sequence: CSASRLAGVEYNEQFF. DNA for the CDR3: TGCAGTGCTTCCCGACTAGCGGGAGTGGAATACAATGAGCAGTTCTTC.